These 8 T cell receptor beta chains share one sample of origin, sequenced in a study of CD8 T cells in ankylosing spondylitis. TCRdb reanalysed the 5' RACE reads using MiXCR and keeps one entry per CDR3 protein. The sample consists of fewer than 35,000 distinct CDR3 sequences, approximately 15% of them appearing once. Sequencing input: blood. The receptor source for this set is a male donor with ankylosing spondylitis or in good health (not recorded which).

The V gene is TRBV6-1, the J gene TRBJ2-2; 7 nucleotides agree with TRBD2. V shed 6 bases, J shed 4 bases, and the junction held 14 bases outside the gene matches. The CDR3 loop spans 17 amino acids. Per germline, CDR1 MNHNS and CDR2 SASEGT. CDR3 bases: TGTGCCAGCAGCCGGAAGTCTGGGAGGGTTGGCACCGGGGAGCTGTTTTTT. It encodes CASSRKSGRVGTGELFF.

The chain is built from TRBV15 and TRBJ2-3, with D uncertain. The CDR3 spans 14 residues. Trimming shortened V by 5 bases and J by 0 bases, and 9 bases separated the two germline ends. CDR1 is LNHNV, CDR2 YYDKDF, per germline (reference sequence). The CDR3 nucleotides read TGTGCCACCAGCGGCAGAACTAGCACAGATACGCAGTATTTT. As protein: CATSGRTSTDTQYF.

This clonotype was counted only a few times. The chain is built from TRBV28 and TRBJ2-3, with a possible D match to TRBD2 (5 bases). The CDR3 runs to 15 residues. Deletions cut 6 bases from V and 0 bases from J, with 13 bases between. CDR1 is MDHEN and CDR2 is SYDVKM in the germline V gene. CDR3 protein: CASSRLIVSTDTQYF. Here the CDR3 DNA reads TGTGCCAGCAGCCGACTAATCGTTAGCACAGATACGCAGTATTTT.

This clonotype has more than one count but fewer than ten. The genes are TRBV7-2 and TRBJ2-2, with D unclear. CDR1 is SGHTA, CDR2 FQGNSA, per germline. The length of the CDR3 is 11 residues. V was trimmed by 8 bases and J by 8 bases, leaving 9 bases between them. The chain's CDR3 is CASGLFGELFF. As DNA, the CDR3 is TGTGCCAGCGGCCTTTTTGGGGAGCTGTTTTTT.

This clonotype has just a few counts. The J gene is TRBJ1-3, the V gene TRBV20-1; 7 bases are a match to TRBD1. There are 16 residues in the CDR3. With V trimmed by 5 bases and J by 0 bases, 10 bases remained unmatched. From germline, CDR1 is DFQATT and CDR2 SNEGSKA (reference sequence). The CDR3 sequence is CSALPRDSSSGNTIYF. The CDR3 region has the DNA TGCAGTGCTCTACCCCGGGACAGCAGCTCTGGAAACACCATATATTTT.

The rearrangement uses TRBV11-2 and TRBJ2-7; D remains ambiguous. The CDR3 is made up of 14 amino acids. The V gene lost 2 bases and the J gene lost 0 bases, with 8 bases spanning the gap. The germline V gene has CDR1 SGHAT and CDR2 FQNNGV. This CDR3 is CASSLMVSSYEQYF. The CDR3 nucleotides are TGTGCCAGCAGCTTAATGGTAAGCTCCTACGAGCAGTACTTC.

J is TRBJ2-1 and V is TRBV4-3; 11 positions match TRBD2. The CDR3 spans 15 residues. Germline V gene sequence: CDR1 LGHNA, CDR2 YSLEER. The junction had 3 bases not matched to a gene; V was cut back by 4 bases and J by 4 bases. For the CDR3, the DNA is TGCGCCAGCAGCCCACTAGCGGGAGCATACAATGAGCAGTTCTTC. Protein sequence: CASSPLAGAYNEQFF.

DNA of the CDR3: TGCGCCAGCAGCCCGATTCCCGGTAATTCACCCCTCCACTTT. This translates into CASSPIPGNSPLHF. J is TRBJ1-6 and V is TRBV4-3, with D unresolved. The V gene's germline CDR1 is LGHNA and CDR2 YSLEER. Trimming pared 4 bases from V and 6 bases from J, leaving 10 bases between. CDR3 size: 14 residues.